This T cell receptor beta chain derives from a study of T cell clonotyping in hematopoietic cell transplantation. Findings and limits, study-wide: Recipient TCR diversity dropped after transplant; expanded clonotypes rose from day 30 to 180.

Time point noted: recipient sample about 28 days before transplant, after cytoreduction. This CDR3 comprises 14 residues. The V end lost 4 bases, the J end lost 1 base, and 11 bases lay between the germline ends. Germline values: CDR1 SGHDT, CDR2 YYEEEE. Repertoires were generated with immunoSEQ multiplex PCR, while TCRdb's copy carries only in-frame clones and drops some. The data show about 36,000 clones, about 95% seen once. A remark on this clone: Its cognate antigen is unknown.

This sequence was found in a man aged 35-49 years with chronic myeloid leukemia. Some clones in this sample may be carry-over from other donors' samples. The rearrangement links TRBV5-6 to TRBJ1-1; tentative D call: TRBD1 (5 bases). The starting material was peripheral blood mononuclear cells, obtained before stem cell transplant. The CDR3 sequence is CASSLRQTNTEAFF. CDR3 nucleotide sequence: TGTGCCAGCAGCCTCAGACAGACGAACACTGAAGCTTTCTTT.